This TCR beta chain was documented in a study of T cell responses to AZD1222 COVID-19 vaccine. Study findings and constraints: Regions 160-218 and 743-854 held dominance among vaccine-associated CD4 TCRs, which spanned spike.

The table came from immunoSEQ multiplex PCR; TCRdb's copy has only in-frame clones and leaves some out. The sample yields 130,000 to 150,000 clones, more than 75% seen once. Note on this clone: Its specificity is not known.

Per germline, CDR1 LNHDA and CDR2 SQIVND (reference sequence). V trimming: 1 base; J trimming: 4 bases; junction bases outside the gene matches: 9. This CDR3 is built from 17 residues. This receptor was taken from an adult in good health. The J gene is TRBJ2-3, the V gene TRBV19; 9 nucleotides align to TRBD2. Sequences were derived from peripheral blood, sampled on day 0 of MenACWY control vaccination. CDR3 in amino acids: CASSIGAASGVADTQYF. CDR3 in DNA: TGTGCCAGTAGTATAGGAGCGGCTAGCGGGGTAGCAGATACGCAGTATTTT.